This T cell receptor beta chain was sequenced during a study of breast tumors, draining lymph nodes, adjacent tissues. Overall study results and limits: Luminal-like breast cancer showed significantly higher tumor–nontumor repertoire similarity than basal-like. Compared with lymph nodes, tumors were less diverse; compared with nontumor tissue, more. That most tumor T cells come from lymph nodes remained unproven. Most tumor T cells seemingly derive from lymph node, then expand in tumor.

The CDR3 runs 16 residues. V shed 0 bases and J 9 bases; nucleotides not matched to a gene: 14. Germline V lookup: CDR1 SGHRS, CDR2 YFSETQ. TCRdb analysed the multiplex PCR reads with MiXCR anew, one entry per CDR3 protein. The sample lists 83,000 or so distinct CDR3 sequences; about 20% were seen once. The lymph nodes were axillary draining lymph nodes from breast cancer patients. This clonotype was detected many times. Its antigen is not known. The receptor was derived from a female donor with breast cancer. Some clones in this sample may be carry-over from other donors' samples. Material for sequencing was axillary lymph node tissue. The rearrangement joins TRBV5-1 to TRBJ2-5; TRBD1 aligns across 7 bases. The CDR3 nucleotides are TGCGCCAGCAGCTTGGGACAGGGCTCAAGCACTGAGGCCCAGTACTTC. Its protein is CASSLGQGSSTEAQYF.